A single sample gave rise to the 14 T cell receptor beta chains below, sequenced in a study of blood T cell repertoires in COVID-19. Generated by immunoSEQ multiplex PCR, the TCRdb table keeps only in-frame clones and is missing some. Found here are a few hundred thousand clones, about 80% of them singletons; the top ten hold 3.3%. The sequencing sample was made of peripheral blood. These receptors were obtained from an elderly woman with acute or convalescent COVID-19.

This clone has a handful of counts. This chain joins TRBV4-1 and TRBJ1-2; D may be TRBD1 (5 bases). CDR3 length: 16 amino acids. V lost 4 bases and J 8 bases, leaving 23 bases between the germline ends. Germline lookup yields CDR1 MGHRA and CDR2 YSYEKL. CDR3 coding DNA: TGCGCCAGCAGCCCCGAGGAAGGGGCTAAGAGTTCGGGCTACACCTTC. It yields the protein CASSPEEGAKSSGYTF.

The chain is built from TRBV5-6 and TRBJ1-2, with 8 bases matching TRBD1. Trimming cost V 4 bases and J 4 bases; bases outside gene matches: 9. The V gene's germline CDR1 is SGHDT and CDR2 YYEEEE. CDR3 length: 15 amino acids. Here the CDR3 DNA reads TGTGCCAGCAGCGCTGGTGACAGGGGTGTCTATGGCTACACCTTC. Its protein is CASSAGDRGVYGYTF.

The chain employs TRBV10-3 and TRBJ2-1; 13 bases align to TRBD2. The length of the CDR3 is 16 residues. The V and J ends lost 2 bases and 8 bases, in that order; junction bases with no gene match: 6. CDR1 and CDR2 from the germline V gene are ENHRY and SYGVKD. CDR3 sequence: CAISEPGLAGIDEQFF. In DNA form, the CDR3 reads TGTGCCATCAGTGAGCCGGGACTAGCGGGAATCGATGAGCAGTTCTTC.

This clone was counted a few times. This chain uses TRBV3-1 (or the pseudogene TRBV3-2) with TRBJ1-5; D uncertain. The V end lost 2 bases, the J end lost 7 bases, and 9 bases lay between the germline ends. This CDR3 is built from 13 residues. From germline, CDR1 is LGHDT and CDR2 YNNKEL (reference sequence). In nucleotides, the CDR3 is TGTGCCAGCAGCCAACTGGCGGGCCAGCCCCAGCATTTT. The encoded protein is CASSQLAGQPQHF.

The V and J genes are TRBV6-4 and TRBJ1-6, with D perhaps matching TRBD1 (5 bases). There are 15 residues in the CDR3. The V end lost 5 bases, the J end lost 7 bases, and 15 bases lay between the germline ends. Germline V lookup: CDR1 MRHNA, CDR2 SNTAGT. The CDR3 is CASSSQAGRNSPLHF. CDR3 nucleotides: TGTGCCAGCAGTTCCCAAGCAGGGCGGAATTCACCCCTCCACTTT.

The chain combines TRBV7-9 with TRBJ1-2; the D gene is possibly TRBD1 (6 bases). This CDR3 spans 15 amino acids. Germline V gene data show CDR1 as SEHNR and CDR2 as FQNEAQ (reference sequence). The V and J ends lost 1 base and 3 bases respectively, with 12 bases between them. CDR3 amino acids: CASSLVHGGHYGYTF. The DNA of the CDR3 is TGTGCCAGCAGCTTAGTGCACGGGGGGCACTATGGCTACACCTTC.

The chain carries TRBV5-1 and TRBJ2-1; 11 positions match TRBD2. Per the germline V gene, CDR1 is SGHRS and CDR2 is YFSETQ. CDR3 length: 15 amino acids. The junction had 7 bases not matched to a gene; V was cut back by 3 bases and J by 8 bases. Here the CDR3 reads CASSWGGLAGDEQFF. CDR3 nucleotides: TGCGCCAGCAGCTGGGGCGGACTAGCGGGCGATGAGCAGTTCTTC.

CDR3 in amino acids: CASSLDRGHNSPLHF. The CDR3 bases are TGTGCCAGCAGTCTGGACAGGGGGCATAATTCACCCCTCCACTTT. The chain is built from TRBV27 and TRBJ1-6; 11 bases map to TRBD1. The germline CDR1 and CDR2 sequences are MNHEY and SMNVEV (reference sequence). After removal of 5 bases from V and 5 bases from J, the junction contained 2 bases not matched to a gene. This CDR3 contains 15 residues.

V gene TRBV6-5 combines with J gene TRBJ1-5, with TRBD1 as a possible D gene (5 bases). The germline CDR1 and CDR2 sequences are MNHEY and SVGAGI. The V gene lost 6 bases and the J gene lost 7 bases, with 16 bases spanning the gap. This CDR3 contains 14 residues. CDR3 protein: CASSRDDSLQPQHF. CDR3 nucleotide sequence: TGTGCCAGCAGCAGGGATGACTCATTACAGCCCCAGCATTTT.

This clone was seen once. CDR3 protein: CASSLQGPGANVLTF. The DNA for the CDR3 is TGTGCCAGCAGCTTACAGGGCCCTGGGGCCAACGTCCTGACTTTC. The chain joins TRBV28 to TRBJ2-6, with D maybe TRBD1 (6 bases). This CDR3 comprises 15 residues. From germline, CDR1 is MDHEN and CDR2 SYDVKM. With 6 bases removed from V and 2 bases from J, the gap between germline ends came to 11 bases. Drawing the rest from reference TRBV28 and TRBJ2-6, the complete variable domain is DVKVTQSSRYLVKRTGEKVFLECVQDMDHENMFWYRQDPGLGLRLIYFSYDVKMKEKGDIPEGYSVSREKKERFSLILESASTNQTSMYLCASSLQGPGANVLTFGAGSRLTVL.

This chain uses TRBV6-5 with TRBJ1-2, with D tentatively TRBD1 (5 bases). The V gene's germline CDR1 is MNHEY and CDR2 SVGAGI. The length of the CDR3 is 14 residues. V shed 2 bases and J shed 3 bases, with 10 bases lying between them. Here the CDR3 DNA reads TGTGCCAGCAGTTACCAGGGTTCGGACTATGGCTACACCTTC. It translates to CASSYQGSDYGYTF.

V usage is TRBV3-1 (or the pseudogene TRBV3-2) and J usage is TRBJ1-3, with D unresolved. This CDR3 spans 15 amino acids. The germline V gene encodes CDR1 LGHDT and CDR2 YNNKEL (reference sequence). The ends were cut back, 1 base at V and 1 base at J, with 8 bases in the middle. The DNA for the CDR3 is TGTGCCAGCAGCCAAGCTGGCGGGTCTGGAAACACCATATATTTT. This encodes CASSQAGGSGNTIYF.

This sequence joins TRBV19 and TRBJ2-7; 7 bases are shared with TRBD2. The CDR3 contains 11 residues. With 8 bases clipped from V and 6 bases from J, the junction kept 4 bases outside the gene matches. Germline V gene sequence: CDR1 LNHDA, CDR2 SQIVND (reference sequence). In DNA form, the CDR3 reads TGTGCCAGTGGATGGGGGGGCGAGCAGTACTTC. Residues: CASGWGGEQYF.

The gene calls are TRBV5-1 and TRBJ2-5, with 8 bases that match TRBD1. Trimming cost V 7 bases and J 4 bases; bases outside gene matches: 6. Germline values: CDR1 SGHRS, CDR2 YFSETQ. This CDR3 comprises 13 residues. The CDR3 nucleotides read TGCGCCAGCGGAACAGGGGGGCCAGAGACCCAGTACTTC. Amino acid sequence: CASGTGGPETQYF.